A selection of T cell receptor beta chains follows, all from one sample in a study of blood T cell repertoires in COVID-19. This table comes from immunoSEQ multiplex PCR, and its TCRdb copy is limited to in-frame clones, with some not included. The profile shows around 380,000 clones, approximately 87% of them singletons. The material sequenced was PBMCs or T cells enriched from blood (not recorded which). Receptors originate from a man aged 30-40 years who had recovered from COVID-19. CDR3s leave out the opening cysteine and the closing phenylalanine or tryptophan. The D gene is left open where the match is weak.

D gene	V gene	J gene	CDR3 protein
TRBD1	TRBV5-1	TRBJ1-1	ASSSGQGRAPEAF
-	TRBV3-1/TRBV3-2	TRBJ2-5	ASTLIDRPQETQY
TRBD1	TRBV5-1	TRBJ2-5	ASRGGQGIETQY
-	TRBV4-2	TRBJ1-2	ASSLKLRDTGLRGYT
-	TRBV7-9	TRBJ2-3	ASSPNPTDSYNTDTQY
TRBD1	TRBV29-1	TRBJ1-1	SVGRGGQGNTEAF
-	TRBV24-1	TRBJ1-6	ATTMDWHPLH
-	TRBV15	TRBJ1-1	ATSRDLGLTSEREAF
-	TRBV15	TRBJ2-3	ATRDNPLPDTQY
-	TRBV5-8	TRBJ1-3	ASSFPGNSGNTIY
TRBD1	TRBV25-1	TRBJ1-2	ASSDPRGQGGYGYT
-	TRBV7-2	TRBJ1-5	ASSYRVSNQPQH
TRBD1	TRBV12-3/TRBV12-4	TRBJ2-4	ASSTGTANIQY
TRBD2	TRBV5-6	TRBJ2-5	ASSHGLAGGPQETQY
TRBD2	TRBV5-1	TRBJ2-7	ASSLNQGGLYEQY
-	TRBV15	TRBJ1-2	ATSRDRSLNYGYT
TRBD1	TRBV19	TRBJ2-7	ASSIGTGVPYEQY
TRBD1	TRBV2	TRBJ1-6	ASLSQGNNSPLH
TRBD1	TRBV18	TRBJ2-7	ASSLTGGISYEQY
-	TRBV7-2	TRBJ2-3	ASSLVLNEADTQY
-	TRBV3-1/TRBV3-2	TRBJ1-2	ASSPATATGYT
TRBD1	TRBV19	TRBJ1-5	ASALGDSYSNQPQH
TRBD1	TRBV27	TRBJ1-1	ASSTGTVLGVEAF
TRBD1	TRBV5-1	TRBJ1-5	ASSLQPTGAENQPQH
TRBD1	TRBV18	TRBJ1-2	ASSPAGTGVGYT
-	TRBV11-2	TRBJ1-6	ASSLDVFGVVSPLH
TRBD1	TRBV28	TRBJ1-5	ASTRQGYSNQPQH
TRBD1	TRBV3-1/TRBV3-2	TRBJ1-4	ASSRGTGPPNEKLF
TRBD1	TRBV9	TRBJ1-4	ASSLTSGTGHYEKLF
-	TRBV6-1	TRBJ2-2	ASSEGQDRITGELF
-	TRBV19	TRBJ1-2	ASSKNRHYFLRYGYT
-	TRBV6-5	TRBJ1-5	ASAPGLLSNQPQH
-	TRBV2	TRBJ1-2	ASSEFSPGLGYT
-	TRBV18	TRBJ1-6	ASSPQSGNSPLH
-	TRBV9	TRBJ2-5	ASSVASGQETQY
TRBD1	TRBV10-3	TRBJ2-1	AISTVVRDRDNEQF
TRBD1	TRBV19	TRBJ2-3	ASSSRQGFTDTQY
TRBD1	TRBV6-5	TRBJ1-5	ASSWTGGQPQH
-	TRBV4-1	TRBJ2-7	ASSRGQLDEQY
TRBD1	TRBV7-2	TRBJ1-1	ASRNNRGGTEAF
-	TRBV6-5	TRBJ1-1	ASSYTSREGTEAF